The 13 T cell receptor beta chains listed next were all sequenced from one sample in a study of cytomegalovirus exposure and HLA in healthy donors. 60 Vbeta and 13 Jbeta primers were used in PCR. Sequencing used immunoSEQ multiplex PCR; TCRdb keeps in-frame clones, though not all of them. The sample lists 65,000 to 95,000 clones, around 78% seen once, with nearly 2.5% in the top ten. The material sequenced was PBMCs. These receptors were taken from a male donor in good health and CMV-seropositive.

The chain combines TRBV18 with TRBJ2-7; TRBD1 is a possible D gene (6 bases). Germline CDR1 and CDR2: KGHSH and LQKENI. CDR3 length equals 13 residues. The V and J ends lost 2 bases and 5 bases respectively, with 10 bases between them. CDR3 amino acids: CASSPGGRNEQYF. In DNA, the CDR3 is TGTGCCAGCTCACCAGGGGGCAGGAACGAGCAGTACTTC.

The DNA of the CDR3 is TGTGCCAGCAGCCCGGGACTAGCTACGTTCTTC. It codes for CASSPGLATFF. The chain couples TRBV11-2 to TRBJ2-1, with 9 bases that match TRBD2. The CDR3 has 11 amino acids. Trimming removed 5 bases from V and 15 bases from J; junction bases left unmatched: 5. The germline V gene encodes CDR1 SGHAT and CDR2 FQNNGV. Complete variable domain (other parts from reference TRBV11-2 and TRBJ2-1): EAGVAQSPRYKIIEKRQSVAFWCNPISGHATLYWYQQILGQGPKLLIQFQNNGVVDDSQLPKDRFSAERLKGVDSTLKIQPAKLEDSAVYLCASSPGLATFFGPGTRLTVL.

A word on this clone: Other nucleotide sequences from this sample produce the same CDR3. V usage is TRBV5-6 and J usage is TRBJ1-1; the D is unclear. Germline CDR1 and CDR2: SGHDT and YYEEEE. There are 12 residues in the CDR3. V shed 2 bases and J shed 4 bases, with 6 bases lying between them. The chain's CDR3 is CASSLSSTEAFF. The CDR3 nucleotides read TGTGCCAGCAGCTTATCGAGCACTGAAGCTTTCTTT.

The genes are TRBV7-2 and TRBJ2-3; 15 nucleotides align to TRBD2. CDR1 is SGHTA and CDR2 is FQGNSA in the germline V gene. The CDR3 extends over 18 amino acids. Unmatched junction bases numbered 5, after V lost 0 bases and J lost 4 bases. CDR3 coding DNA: TGTGCCAGCAGCTTAGCCAAAGGACTAGCGGGGGGGGCAGATACGCAGTATTTT. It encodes CASSLAKGLAGGADTQYF. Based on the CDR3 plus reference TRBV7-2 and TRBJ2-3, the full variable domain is GAGVSQSPSNKVTEKGKDVELRCDPISGHTALYWYRQSLGQGLEFLIYFQGNSAPDKSGLPSDRFSAERTGGSVSTLTIQRTQQEDSAVYLCASSLAKGLAGGADTQYFGPGTRLTVL.

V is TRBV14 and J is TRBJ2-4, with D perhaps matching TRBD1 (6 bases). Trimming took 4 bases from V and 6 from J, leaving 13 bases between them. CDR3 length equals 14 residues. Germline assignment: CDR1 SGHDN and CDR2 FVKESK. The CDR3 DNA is TGTGCCAGCAGCCCCCCAGGGGCCTTAAACATTCAGTACTTC. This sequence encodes CASSPPGALNIQYF.

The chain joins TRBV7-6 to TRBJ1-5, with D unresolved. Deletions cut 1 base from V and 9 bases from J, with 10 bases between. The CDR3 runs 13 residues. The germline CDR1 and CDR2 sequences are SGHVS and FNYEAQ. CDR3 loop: CASSLGPQWPQHF. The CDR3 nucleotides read TGTGCCAGCAGCTTAGGGCCCCAATGGCCCCAGCATTTT.

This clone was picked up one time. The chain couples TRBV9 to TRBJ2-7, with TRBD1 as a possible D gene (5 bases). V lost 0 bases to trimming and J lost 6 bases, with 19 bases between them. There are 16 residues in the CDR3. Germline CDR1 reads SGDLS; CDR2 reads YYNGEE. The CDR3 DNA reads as TGTGCCAGCAGCGTAGGGAGAAGGGGTTACCATACCGAGCAGTACTTC. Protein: CASSVGRRGYHTEQYF.

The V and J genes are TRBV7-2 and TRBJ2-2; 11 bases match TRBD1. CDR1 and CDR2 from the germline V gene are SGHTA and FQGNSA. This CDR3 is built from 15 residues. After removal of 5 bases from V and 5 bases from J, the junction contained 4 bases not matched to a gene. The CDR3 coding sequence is TGTGCCAGCAGCCTCCGGGACAGGGGGACCGGGGAGCTGTTTTTT. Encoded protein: CASSLRDRGTGELFF.

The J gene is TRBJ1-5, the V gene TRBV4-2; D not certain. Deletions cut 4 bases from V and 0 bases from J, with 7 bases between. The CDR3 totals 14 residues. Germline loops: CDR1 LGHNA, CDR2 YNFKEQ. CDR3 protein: CASSRDYSNQPQHF. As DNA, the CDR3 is TGTGCCAGCAGCCGTGACTATAGCAATCAGCCCCAGCATTTT.

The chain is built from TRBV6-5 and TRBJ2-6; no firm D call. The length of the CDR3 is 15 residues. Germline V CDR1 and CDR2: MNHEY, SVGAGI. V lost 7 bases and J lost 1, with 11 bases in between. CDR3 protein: CASTNDNSGANVLTF. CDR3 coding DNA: TGTGCCAGCACCAATGACAATTCTGGGGCCAACGTCCTGACTTTC.

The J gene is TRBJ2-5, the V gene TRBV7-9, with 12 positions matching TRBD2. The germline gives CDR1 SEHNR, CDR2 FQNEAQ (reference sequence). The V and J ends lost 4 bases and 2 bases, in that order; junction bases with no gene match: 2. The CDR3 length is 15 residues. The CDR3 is CASSYGLAGQETQYF. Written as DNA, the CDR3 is TGTGCCAGCAGCTACGGACTAGCGGGGCAAGAGACCCAGTACTTC. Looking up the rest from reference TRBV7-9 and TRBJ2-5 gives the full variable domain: DTGVSQNPRHKITKRGQNVTFRCDPISEHNRLYWYRQTLGQGPEFLTYFQNEAQLEKSRLLSDRFSAERPKGSFSTLEIQRTEQGDSAMYLCASSYGLAGQETQYFGPGTRLLVL.

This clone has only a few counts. CDR3 DNA: TGTGCCAGCAGCCAGACAGGGACAGGGAATGAAAAACTGTTTTTT. Its protein is CASSQTGTGNEKLFF. The rearrangement links TRBV5-4 to TRBJ1-4; 9 nucleotides line up with TRBD1. Germline CDR1 reads SGHNT; CDR2 reads YYREEE (reference sequence). This CDR3 contains 15 residues. J lost 5 bases, V lost 4 bases, and 6 bases had no gene match.

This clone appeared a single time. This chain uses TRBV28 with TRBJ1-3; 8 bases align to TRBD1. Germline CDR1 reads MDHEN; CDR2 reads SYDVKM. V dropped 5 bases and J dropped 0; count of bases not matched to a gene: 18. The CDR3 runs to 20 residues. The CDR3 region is CASSGGLQGVVTFSGNTIYF. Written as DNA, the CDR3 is TGTGCCAGCAGTGGGGGCCTACAGGGGGTTGTCACCTTCTCTGGAAACACCATATATTTT.